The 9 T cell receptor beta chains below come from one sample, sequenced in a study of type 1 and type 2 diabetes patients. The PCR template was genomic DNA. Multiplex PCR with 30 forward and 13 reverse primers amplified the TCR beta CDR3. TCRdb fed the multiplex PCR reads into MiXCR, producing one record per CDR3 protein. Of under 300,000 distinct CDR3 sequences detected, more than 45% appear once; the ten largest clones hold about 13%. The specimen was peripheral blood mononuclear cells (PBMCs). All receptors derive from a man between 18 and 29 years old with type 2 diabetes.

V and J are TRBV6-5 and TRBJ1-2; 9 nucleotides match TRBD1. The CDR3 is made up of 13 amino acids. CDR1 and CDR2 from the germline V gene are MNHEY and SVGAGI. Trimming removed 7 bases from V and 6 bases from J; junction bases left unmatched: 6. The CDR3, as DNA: TGTGCCAGCAAACAGGGGGCTTGGGATGGCTACACCTTC. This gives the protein CASKQGAWDGYTF.

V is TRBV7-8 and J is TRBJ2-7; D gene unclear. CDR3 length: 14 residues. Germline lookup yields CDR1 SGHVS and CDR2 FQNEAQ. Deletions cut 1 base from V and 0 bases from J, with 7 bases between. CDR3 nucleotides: TGTGCCAGCAGCTTAGAAGAGAGCTCCTACGAGCAGTACTTC. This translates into CASSLEESSYEQYF. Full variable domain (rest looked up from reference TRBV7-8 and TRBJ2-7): GAGVSQSPRYKVAKRGQDVALRCDPISGHVSLFWYQQALGQGPEFLTYFQNEAQLDKSGLPSDRFFAERPEGSVSTLKIQRTQQEDSAVYLCASSLEESSYEQYFGPGTRLTVT.

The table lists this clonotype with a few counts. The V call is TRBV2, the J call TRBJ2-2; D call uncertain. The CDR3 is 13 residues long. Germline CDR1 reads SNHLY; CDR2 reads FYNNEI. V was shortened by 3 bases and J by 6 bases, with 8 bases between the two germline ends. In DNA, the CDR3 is TGTGCCAGCAGTGACCCTGGGGCCGGGGAGCTGTTTTTT. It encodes CASSDPGAGELFF.

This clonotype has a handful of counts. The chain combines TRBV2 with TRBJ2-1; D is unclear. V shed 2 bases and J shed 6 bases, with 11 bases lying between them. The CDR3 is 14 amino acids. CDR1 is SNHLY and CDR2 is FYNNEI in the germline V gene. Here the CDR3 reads CASSEPPSFNEQFF. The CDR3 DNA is TGTGCCAGCAGTGAACCCCCTAGTTTCAATGAGCAGTTCTTC.

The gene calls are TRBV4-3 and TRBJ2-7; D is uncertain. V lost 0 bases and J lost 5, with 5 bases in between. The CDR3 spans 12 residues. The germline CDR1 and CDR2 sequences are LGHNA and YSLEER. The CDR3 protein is CASSQDAHEQYF. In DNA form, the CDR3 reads TGCGCCAGCAGCCAAGATGCACACGAGCAGTACTTC.

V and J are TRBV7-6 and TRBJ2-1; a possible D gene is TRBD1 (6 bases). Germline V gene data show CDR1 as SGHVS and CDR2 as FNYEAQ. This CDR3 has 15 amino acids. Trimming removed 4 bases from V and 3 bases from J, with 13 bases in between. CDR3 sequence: CASSSRQANYNEQFF. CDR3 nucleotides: TGTGCCAGCAGCTCGAGACAGGCCAACTACAATGAGCAGTTCTTC.

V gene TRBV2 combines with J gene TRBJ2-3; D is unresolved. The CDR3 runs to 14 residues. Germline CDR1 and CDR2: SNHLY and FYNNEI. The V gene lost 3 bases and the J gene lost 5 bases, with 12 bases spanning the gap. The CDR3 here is CASSESHPQDTQYF. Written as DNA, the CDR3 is TGTGCCAGCAGTGAGAGCCACCCCCAAGATACGCAGTATTTT.

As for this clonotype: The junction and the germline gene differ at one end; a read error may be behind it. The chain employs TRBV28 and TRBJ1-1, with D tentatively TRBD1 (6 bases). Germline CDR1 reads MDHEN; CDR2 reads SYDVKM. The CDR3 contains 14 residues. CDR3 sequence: CAGRATGLNTEAFF. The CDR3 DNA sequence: TGTGCCGGCAGAGCAACAGGGCTGAACACTGAAGCTTTCTTT.

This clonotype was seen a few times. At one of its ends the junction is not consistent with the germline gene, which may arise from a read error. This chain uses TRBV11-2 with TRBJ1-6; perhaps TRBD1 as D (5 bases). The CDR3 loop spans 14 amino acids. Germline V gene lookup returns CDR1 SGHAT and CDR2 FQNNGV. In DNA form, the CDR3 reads TGTGCCAGCGGCTTCCAGACAGCAAATTCACCCCTCCACTTT. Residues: CASGFQTANSPLHF.